This T cell receptor (beta chain) was recovered during a study of blood T cell repertoires in COVID-19. Produced via immunoSEQ multiplex PCR; TCRdb's table is partial and in-frame only. The sample contains some 190,000 clones, roughly 84% of which appear only once. The TCR comes from a woman older than 75 with active or convalescent COVID-19. Source material: peripheral blood.

The CDR3 DNA sequence: TGTGCCAGCAGTCATGCGACAGGTCTTGGCTATGGCTACACCTTC. Translating gives CASSHATGLGYGYTF. The V call is TRBV6-2 or TRBV6-3, the J call TRBJ1-2; a possible D gene is TRBD1 (6 bases). This CDR3 has 15 residues. In germline, CDR1 is MNHEY, CDR2 SVGEGT. Trimming removed 5 bases at V and 4 bases at J, with 17 bases between.